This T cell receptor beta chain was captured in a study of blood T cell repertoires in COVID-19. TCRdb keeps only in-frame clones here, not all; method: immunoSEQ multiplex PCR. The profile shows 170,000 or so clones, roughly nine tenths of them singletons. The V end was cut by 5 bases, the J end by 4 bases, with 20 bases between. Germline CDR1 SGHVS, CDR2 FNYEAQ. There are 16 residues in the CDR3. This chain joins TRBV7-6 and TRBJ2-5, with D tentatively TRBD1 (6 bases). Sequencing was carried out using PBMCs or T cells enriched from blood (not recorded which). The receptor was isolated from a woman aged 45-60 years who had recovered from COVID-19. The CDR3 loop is CASSALAGVGGETQYF. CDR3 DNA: TGTGCCAGCAGCGCATTAGCAGGGGTTGGGGGAGAGACCCAGTACTTC.